The clone carrying this T cell receptor (beta chain) was counted at least ten times. The record originates from a study of kidney transplant recipient with SARS-CoV-2 infection. V lost 4 bases and J 5 bases, leaving 20 bases between the germline ends. Germline V gene data show CDR1 as SGHDT and CDR2 as YYEEEE. The CDR3 has 16 amino acids. MiXCR was run by TCRdb on the reads, yielding one entry per CDR3 protein. This sample carries approximately 240,000 distinct CDR3 sequences, 29% of them seen once, and the ten largest clones take around 6.8%. The sequenced sample was a blood sample, obtained at baseline and on day 111 from a kidney transplant recipient. The V call is TRBV5-6, the J call TRBJ2-3; D is possibly TRBD1 (6 bases). The source of this sequence is a male patient aged 25-45 years who had COVID-19 and was a kidney transplant recipient. Some T cells may be graft donor cells. The CDR3, as DNA: TGTGCCAGCAGCAGATTCAGGGGTTCCGCGGTAGATACGCAGTATTTT. Translation gives CASSRFRGSAVDTQYF.